This T cell receptor (beta chain) was documented in a study of tumor T cells in aggressive B-cell lymphoma. Sequencing used immunoSEQ multiplex PCR; TCRdb keeps in-frame clones, though not all of them. The sample records 760 or so clones, around 81% being singletons. The CDR3 runs to 14 residues. The ends lost 2 bases at V and 6 bases at J; junction bases unmatched: 3. CDR1 MNHEY and CDR2 SVGAGI come from the germline V gene. V and J are TRBV6-5 and TRBJ2-2, with 7 bases matching TRBD2. Source material: tumor tissue. This sequence originates from an adult with diffuse large B cell lymphoma. CDR3 sequence reads: CASSYGRGAGELFF. DNA of the CDR3: TGTGCCAGCAGTTACGGTCGGGGGGCCGGGGAGCTGTTTTTT.